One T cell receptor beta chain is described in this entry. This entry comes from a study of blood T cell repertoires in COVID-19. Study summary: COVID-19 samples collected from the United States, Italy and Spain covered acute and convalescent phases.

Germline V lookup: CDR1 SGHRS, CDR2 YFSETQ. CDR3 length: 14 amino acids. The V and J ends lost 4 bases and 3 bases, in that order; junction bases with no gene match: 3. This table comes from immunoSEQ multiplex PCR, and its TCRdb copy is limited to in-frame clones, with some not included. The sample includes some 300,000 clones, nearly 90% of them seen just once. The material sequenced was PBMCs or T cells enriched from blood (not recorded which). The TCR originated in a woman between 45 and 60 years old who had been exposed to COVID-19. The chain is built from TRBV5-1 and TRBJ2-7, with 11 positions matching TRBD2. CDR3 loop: CASSAGTSGYEQYF. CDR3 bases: TGCGCCAGCAGCGCAGGGACTAGCGGCTACGAGCAGTACTTC.